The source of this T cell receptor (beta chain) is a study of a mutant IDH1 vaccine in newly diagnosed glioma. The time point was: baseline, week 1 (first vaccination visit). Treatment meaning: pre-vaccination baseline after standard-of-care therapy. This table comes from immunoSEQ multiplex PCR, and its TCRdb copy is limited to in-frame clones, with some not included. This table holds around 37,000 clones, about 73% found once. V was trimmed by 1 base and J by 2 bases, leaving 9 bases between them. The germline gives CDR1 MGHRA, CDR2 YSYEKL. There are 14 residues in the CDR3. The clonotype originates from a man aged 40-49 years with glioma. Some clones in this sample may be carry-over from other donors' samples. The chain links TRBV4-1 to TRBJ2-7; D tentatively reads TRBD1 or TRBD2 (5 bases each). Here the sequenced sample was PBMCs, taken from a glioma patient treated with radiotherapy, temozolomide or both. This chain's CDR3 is CASSQVEGPYEQYF. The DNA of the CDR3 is TGCGCCAGCAGCCAAGTCGAGGGACCCTACGAGCAGTACTTC.